This T cell receptor (beta chain) emerged from a study of blood T cells in healthy people across ages. Primers used in a second PCR of roughly 6 to 12 cycles were a sample-barcoded 5' primer and a J-beta primer mix. Paired-end reads containing CDR3 totaled no fewer than 2.5 million for each sample. TCRdb re-derived calls from the 5' RACE reads in MiXCR, one entry per CDR3 protein. The sample has hundreds of thousands of distinct CDR3 sequences, about 52% seen once; the top ten hold about 32%. Total RNA was isolated from each sample in quantities of at least 6 micrograms. The CDR3 is 16 residues long. The ends lost 1 base at V and 9 bases at J; junction bases unmatched: 11. Germline-derived CDR1 and CDR2 are SGHRS and YFSETQ.

The TCR sequence derives from a woman aged 60-75 years in good health. The sequencing input was blood. The genes are TRBV5-1 and TRBJ2-1, with 9 bases fitting TRBD2. CDR3 amino acids: CASSLMVGAGGVEQFF. The CDR3 DNA is TGCGCCAGCAGCTTGATGGTTGGTGCGGGAGGGGTTGAGCAGTTCTTC.